The next 5 T cell receptor beta chains were all read from a single sample in a study of Ad26.COV2.S vaccination and SARS-CoV-2 variants (dated by TCRdb to the early 2020s). Receptor libraries were prepared by the immunoSEQ multiplex PCR assay. In TCRdb, the immuneACCESS table is reduced to in-frame sequences with V and J assigned. These tables do not hold every clone; where another copy was compared, an unresolved V gene accounts for under half, and the others remain unexplained. In all, the sample holds 440,000 or so clones, and about 92% of those were seen once. The ten largest clones add up to more than 1.5% of the sample. The treatment or condition label of this sample denotes: around 19 received Ad26.COV2.S at low or high dose, single or two shots; about 5 received placebo; per-sample allocation not given. Repertoires of vaccine and placebo recipients were sequenced from samples collected on day 63 after the first injection.

The sample consisted of peripheral blood, taken in a trial of Ad26.COV2.S vaccine versus placebo. These TCRs come from a person between 18 and 59 years old who received the Ad26.COV2.S COVID-19 vaccine or a placebo.

The rearrangement joins TRBV12-3 or TRBV12-4 to TRBJ1-2; 7 bases line up with TRBD1. The CDR3 loop spans 13 amino acids. The V segment lost 6 bases and the J segment 3 bases; nucleotides outside the gene matches: 4. CDR3 residues: CASRGQQHYGYTF. The CDR3 DNA reads as TGTGCCAGCAGGGGACAGCAGCACTATGGCTACACCTTC.

The chain has TRBV3-1 (or the pseudogene TRBV3-2) and TRBJ2-5; 7 bases map to TRBD2. The germline V gene encodes CDR1 LGHDT and CDR2 YNNKEL (reference sequence). The ends lost 3 bases at V and 5 bases at J; junction bases unmatched: 3. CDR3 length: 13 amino acids. Here the CDR3 DNA reads TGTGCCAGCAGCCATCGGGGGGTCGAGACCCAGTACTTC. Translating gives CASSHRGVETQYF.

V gene TRBV19 combines with J gene TRBJ1-5, with D tentatively TRBD1 (5 bases). From germline, CDR1 is LNHDA and CDR2 SQIVND (reference sequence). Trimming took off 3 bases at V and 4 bases at J, with 7 bases between the two ends. The CDR3 consists of 13 residues. The CDR3 nucleotides are TGTGCCAGTAGTATGGGGGGTAATCAGCCCCAGCATTTT. Its translation: CASSMGGNQPQHF. Complete variable domain (other parts from reference TRBV19 and TRBJ1-5): DGGITQSPKYLFRKEGQNVTLSCEQNLNHDAMYWYRQDPGQGLRLIYYSQIVNDFQKGDIAEGYSVSREKKESFPLTVTSAQKNPTAFYLCASSMGGNQPQHFGDGTRLSIL.

The rearrangement joins TRBV11-3 to TRBJ2-3; 8 nucleotides line up with TRBD2. There are 14 residues in the CDR3. V was clipped by 5 bases and J by 4 bases; unmatched bases: 5. CDR1 is SGHNT, CDR2 YENEEA, per germline. CDR3 coding DNA: TGTGCCAGCAGCCACAGACTAGCGTCAGATACGCAGTATTTT. It specifies CASSHRLASDTQYF.

V gene TRBV6-5 combines with J gene TRBJ2-7; TRBD1 matches 7 bases. Germline CDR1 MNHEY, CDR2 SVGAGI. V gave up 0 bases and J gave up 3 bases; unmatched junction bases: 8. This CDR3 spans 16 amino acids. The CDR3 nucleotides read TGTGCCAGCAGTTACTCGACGGTCGGGACAGTCTACGAGCAGTACTTC. It codes for CASSYSTVGTVYEQYF.